The 10 T cell receptor beta chains given below trace back to one sample, sequenced in a study of glioma-infiltrating T cells. The iRepertoire nested amplicon-rescue multiplex PCR amplified TCR alpha and beta CDR3s from RNA. From the multiplex PCR reads, TCRdb called clonotypes with MiXCR, one entry per CDR3 protein. The table records more than 95,000 distinct CDR3 sequences, less than 30% of them present only once. Sample: glioma tissue, nonneoplastic brain tissue, or PBMCs (not recorded which). These receptors all stem from a human donor with low-grade glioma or glioblastoma, undergoing nonglioma brain surgery, or in good health (not recorded which).

This clonotype was recorded many times. This sequence joins TRBV20-1 and TRBJ2-1; the D gene is possibly TRBD1 (6 bases). Trimming cost V 6 bases and J 3 bases, with 15 bases left between them. This CDR3 has 14 residues. From germline, CDR1 is DFQATT and CDR2 SNEGSKA (reference sequence). CDR3: CSAKTGLFYNEQFF. The CDR3 DNA follows: TGCAGTGCGAAGACAGGCCTATTCTACAATGAGCAGTTCTTC.

The V gene is TRBV20-1, the J gene TRBJ1-2; D call uncertain. Looked up from germline, CDR1 is DFQATT and CDR2 is SNEGSKA (reference sequence). The CDR3 is made up of 16 amino acids. V was cut by 6 bases and J by 6 bases, with 26 bases left in between. CDR3 DNA: TGCAGTGCGCGAGACGGCAACCCGGGCTCCCGACATGGCTACACCTTC. Amino acid sequence: CSARDGNPGSRHGYTF.

This clonotype showed up many times. The chain employs TRBV7-2 and TRBJ1-1; TRBD1 agrees at 9 bases. CDR1 SGHTA and CDR2 FQGNSA come from the germline V gene. The CDR3 extends over 14 amino acids. V shed 4 bases, J shed 4 bases, and the junction held 4 bases outside the gene matches. For the CDR3, the DNA is TGTGCCAGCAGCTCCCGGGACAGGGCCACTGAAGCTTTCTTT. Translation gives CASSSRDRATEAFF.

This clonotype came up a few times. This sequence joins TRBV19 and TRBJ1-1; D uncertain. V lost 2 bases and J 9 bases, leaving 10 bases between the germline ends. Germline V lookup: CDR1 LNHDA, CDR2 SQIVND (reference sequence). This CDR3 is built from 12 residues. The DNA for the CDR3 is TGTGCCAGTAGTATATCGGAGCGAAAAGCTTTCTTT. This sequence encodes CASSISERKAFF. The full variable domain, with the rest looked up from reference TRBV19 and TRBJ1-1, is DGGITQSPKYLFRKEGQNVTLSCEQNLNHDAMYWYRQDPGQGLRLIYYSQIVNDFQKGDIAEGYSVSREKKESFPLTVTSAQKNPTAFYLCASSISERKAFFGQGTRLTVV.

At least ten counts were recorded for this clonotype. The chain uses TRBV4-3 and TRBJ1-1; possible D gene TRBD1, 5 bases. There are 17 residues in the CDR3. Germline V lookup: CDR1 LGHNA, CDR2 YSLEER. V gave up 0 bases and J gave up 0 bases, with 14 bases separating them. CDR3 sequence (DNA): TGCGCCAGCAGCCAAGAATTGCCAGGGCCCTTGAACACTGAAGCTTTCTTT. The encoded protein is CASSQELPGPLNTEAFF.

The V and J genes are TRBV7-3 and TRBJ2-1, with 10 bases lining up with TRBD1. After removal of 2 bases from V and 9 bases from J, the junction contained 7 bases not matched to a gene. CDR1 and CDR2 (germline): SGHTA, FQGTGA. This CDR3 is built from 15 residues. The CDR3 sequence is CASSLGGTGAREQFF. CDR3 nucleotide sequence: TGTGCCAGCAGCTTAGGCGGGACAGGGGCCCGTGAGCAGTTCTTC.

V gene TRBV9 combines with J gene TRBJ1-5; D is unresolved. This CDR3 spans 15 amino acids. V gave up 4 bases and J gave up 3 bases, with 14 bases separating them. The germline V gene encodes CDR1 SGDLS and CDR2 YYNGEE. CDR3 protein: CASSYESRLNQPQHF. CDR3 sequence (DNA): TGTGCCAGCAGCTACGAGAGCAGACTCAATCAGCCCCAGCATTTT.

In its sample, this clonotype was seen many times. The chain employs TRBV7-2 and TRBJ1-5; D not certain. From germline, CDR1 is SGHTA and CDR2 FQGNSA. Trimming shortened V by 1 base and J by 3 bases, and 10 bases separated the two germline ends. This CDR3 is built from 15 residues. The CDR3 DNA is TGTGCCAGCAGCTTAGTGGACGGGGACAATCAGCCCCAGCATTTT. It is translated as CASSLVDGDNQPQHF.

By share of the sample, this clonotype is medium-sized. This chain uses TRBV20-1 with TRBJ1-2; possible D gene TRBD1, 5 bases. This CDR3 comprises 12 residues. Germline V lookup: CDR1 DFQATT, CDR2 SNEGSKA (reference sequence). Here the CDR3 DNA reads TGCAGGCTCGAGGGCAACGAGGGGGGCTACACCTTC. As protein: CRLEGNEGGYTF.

The rearrangement joins TRBV7-2 to TRBJ2-7; tentative D call: TRBD2 (5 bases). V was clipped by 3 bases and J by 4 bases, with 13 bases between them. Germline V CDR1 and CDR2: SGHTA, FQGNSA. This CDR3 is 14 amino acids long. Here the CDR3 reads CASSFSRAGYEQYF. The CDR3 DNA follows: TGTGCCAGCAGCTTTTCGAGGGCCGGATACGAGCAGTACTTC.